This TCR beta chain was profiled in a study of CD8+ T cells in alopecia areata. Overall study: The drug, tofacitinib, lasted 6 to 18 months, followed by 6 months off drug.

Extracted RNA was reverse transcribed, and the resulting cDNA served as sequencing template. Here immunoSEQ multiplex PCR was the method, and the copy in TCRdb shows in-frame clones only, minus some. The table shows some 210,000 clones, with about 60% occurring only once. Study-level results: The study also sequences resident alphabeta T cells of normal skin in scalp samples. Clonality was higher in lesional than normal scalp, especially in alopecia totalis/universalis.

Alopecia areata patients provided lesional scalp punch biopsies and peripheral blood. V dropped 6 bases and J dropped 0 bases, with 9 bases sitting between them. The CDR3 has 13 residues. CDR1 and CDR2 (germline): SQVTM, ANQGSEA. In regard to this clone: Its antigen is not known.

The rearrangement joins TRBV29-1 to TRBJ1-3; D is unresolved. This clonotype was obtained from a human donor with alopecia areata. The sequencing here drew on CD4+ T cells sorted from blood, taken at week 0. The DNA for the CDR3 is TGCAGCGTCTCCTACAGCTCTGGAAACACCATATATTTT. It specifies CSVSYSSGNTIYF.